This TCR beta chain derives from a study of OX40 agonist ivuxolimab in advanced cancers. Study background: The patients received ivuxolimab by intravenous route every 2 weeks at 0.01 to 10 mg/kg.

On cycle 4 day 1 and cycle 7 day 1, as well as at baseline, blood was sampled. Generated by immunoSEQ multiplex PCR, the TCRdb table keeps only in-frame clones and is missing some. Among tens of thousands of clones listed, around 86% were seen once. Germline CDR1 reads MDHEN; CDR2 reads SYDVKM. This CDR3 is 14 amino acids long. The trim removed 6 bases at V and 5 bases at J, leaving 10 bases unmatched. This sequence was found in an adult with an advanced solid tumor such as melanoma, head and neck, liver or kidney cancer. V gene TRBV28 combines with J gene TRBJ2-7, with 7 bases that match TRBD2. The sequences come from CD4+ or CD8+ T cells sorted from blood, collected in a trial of the OX40 agonist ivuxolimab. CDR3: CASRPPGGRHEQYF. CDR3 nucleotides: TGTGCCAGCAGACCTCCGGGGGGACGACACGAGCAGTACTTC.